Below, one TCR beta chain is given with its context. Per the original methods: It was from reference gene primer amplification that nucleated cell counts were estimated. This table comes from immunoSEQ multiplex PCR, and its TCRdb copy is limited to in-frame clones, with some not included. V, J and clone size reflect that table, while D and trimming were determined from the DNA. The sample lists about 88,000 clones; 90% were seen once. The data derive from a study of blood T cell repertoires in COVID-19. As for the study in general: The analysed material was cDNA or gDNA that came from T cells, B-cell-depleted T cells, or PBMCs.

The CDR3 contains 15 residues. The ends were cut back, 0 bases at V and 5 bases at J, with 14 bases in the middle. Germline V gene lookup returns CDR1 MDHEN and CDR2 SYDVKM. Sequenced input: peripheral blood. The source is a man aged 60-69 years with acute or convalescent COVID-19. The chain joins TRBV28 to TRBJ2-7, with D tentatively TRBD2 (7 bases). The CDR3 bases are TGTGCCAGCAGTTTATGGGGGGCTGGGAGGGACGAGCAGTACTTC. Protein product: CASSLWGAGRDEQYF.